This T cell receptor (beta chain) stems from a study of radiotherapy plus CTLA-4 blockade in lung cancer. Study context: There were objective responses in 18% of patients, and roughly 32% had disease control.

In regard to this clone: Its antigen is currently unknown.

The table came from immunoSEQ multiplex PCR; TCRdb's copy has only in-frame clones and leaves some out. The sample gives some 64,000 clones, about 72% of which show up once; about 4.5% is in the top ten. V shed 3 bases, J shed 12 bases, and the junction held 19 bases outside the gene matches. CDR3 length equals 17 residues. Germline V gene sequence: CDR1 LGHNA, CDR2 YSLEER. Alongside CTLA-4 blockade with ipilimumab, patients with chemo-refractory metastatic non-small-cell lung cancer received focal radiation. Study-level results: The study found tumor-derived TCR clones expanded in blood after radiotherapy plus ipilimumab.

The sequence was obtained from a human donor with non-small cell lung cancer who had a complete response to radiotherapy plus ipilimumab. This chain connects TRBV4-3 to TRBJ2-1; 8 bases match TRBD1. This sample comprised peripheral blood, obtained from a patient treated with radiotherapy plus ipilimumab. The DNA for the CDR3 is TGCGCCAGCAGCCAGGGATCCGGGACAGGCTTTTCAGGCTGGCAGTTCTTC. It translates to CASSQGSGTGFSGWQFF.